This note documents a single T cell receptor beta chain sequence. Its antigen is not known. The J segment lost 4 bases and the V segment lost 1 base, leaving 3 bases of the junction unmatched. This CDR3 region has 14 residues. CDR1 and CDR2 (germline): MGHRA, YSYEKL. The sample is drawn from a study of T cell responses to AZD1222 COVID-19 vaccine. Whole-study findings and limits: Seropositive status at baseline applied to only 5 or 6 AZD1222 recipients. At 160-218 and 743-854, vaccine-associated CD4 TCRs were dominant, and they spanned spike. Samples come after the peak T cell response, not at day 14.

The data were produced by immunoSEQ multiplex PCR, yet TCRdb's version contains in-frame clones alone and is incomplete. In the table there are 150,000 to 200,000 clones, roughly nine tenths of which are singletons. The rearrangement uses TRBV4-1 and TRBJ1-2; the match to TRBD1 covers 7 bases. The clonotype originates from an adult who received the AZD1222 COVID-19 vaccine. The sample was peripheral blood, taken 28 days after the second AZD1222 dose. The CDR3 region is CASSQGPGGYGYTF. The CDR3 coding sequence is TGCGCCAGCAGCCAAGGTCCAGGGGGCTATGGCTACACCTTC.